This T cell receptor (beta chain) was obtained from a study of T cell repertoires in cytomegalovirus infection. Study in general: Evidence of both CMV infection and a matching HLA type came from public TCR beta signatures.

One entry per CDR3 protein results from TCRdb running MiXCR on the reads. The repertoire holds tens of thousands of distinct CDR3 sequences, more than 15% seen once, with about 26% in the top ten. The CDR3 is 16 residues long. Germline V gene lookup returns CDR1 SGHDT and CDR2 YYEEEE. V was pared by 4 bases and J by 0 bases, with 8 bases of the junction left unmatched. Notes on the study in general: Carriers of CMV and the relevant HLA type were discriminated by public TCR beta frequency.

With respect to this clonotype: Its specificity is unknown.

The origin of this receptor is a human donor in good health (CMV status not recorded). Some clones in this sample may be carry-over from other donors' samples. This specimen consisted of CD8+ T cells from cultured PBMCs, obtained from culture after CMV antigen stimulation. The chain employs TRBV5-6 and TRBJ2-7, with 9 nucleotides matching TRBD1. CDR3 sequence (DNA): TGTGCCAGCAGCCAACCGACAGGGGGGGACTCCTACGAGCAGTACTTC. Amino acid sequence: CASSQPTGGDSYEQYF.